The clone carrying this T cell receptor (beta chain) has more than one count but fewer than ten. The data originate from a study of blood T cell repertoires in COVID-19. Turning to the study itself: The United States, Italy and Spain provided the acute and convalescent COVID-19 samples.

Per the original methods: Estimation of nucleated cell counts was performed using reference gene primer amplification. Clones were read by immunoSEQ multiplex PCR, and TCRdb kept only the in-frame ones, dropping some. V and J calls and clone size are those listed in that table; D and trimming were worked out from the DNA. Of under 250,000 clones in the sample, 70% to 85% were seen once. Trimming cost V 3 bases and J 8 bases; bases outside gene matches: 16. Germline loops: CDR1 LNHDA, CDR2 SQIVND (reference sequence). This CDR3 has 17 residues. Sequencing was carried out using peripheral blood. This rearrangement joins TRBV19 to TRBJ2-1, with 7 positions matching TRBD2. The receptor was isolated from a man older than 75 with acute or convalescent COVID-19. CDR3 sequence (DNA): TGTGCCAGTAGTATCCGAGCGGGACGGCCGGAATTGGATGAGCAGTTCTTC. Its protein is CASSIRAGRPELDEQFF.